The clone carrying this T cell receptor (beta chain) was detected many times. This sample is drawn from a study of T cell repertoires in cytomegalovirus infection. Germline assignment: CDR1 MDHEN and CDR2 SYDVKM. Trimming removed 1 base from V and 6 bases from J, with 13 bases in between. The CDR3 length is 15 residues. MiXCR, applied by TCRdb to the reads, yields one record per CDR3 protein. This table holds hundreds of thousands of distinct CDR3 sequences, about 11% found once. The clonotype was recovered from a human donor in good health (CMV status not recorded). Some clones in this sample may be carry-over from other donors' samples. Sequencing used PBMCs. The chain uses TRBV28 and TRBJ1-5; the D is unclear. CDR3 sequence: CASSLYREGSQPQHF. CDR3 nucleotide sequence: TGTGCCAGCAGTTTATATAGGGAGGGAAGTCAGCCCCAGCATTTT.